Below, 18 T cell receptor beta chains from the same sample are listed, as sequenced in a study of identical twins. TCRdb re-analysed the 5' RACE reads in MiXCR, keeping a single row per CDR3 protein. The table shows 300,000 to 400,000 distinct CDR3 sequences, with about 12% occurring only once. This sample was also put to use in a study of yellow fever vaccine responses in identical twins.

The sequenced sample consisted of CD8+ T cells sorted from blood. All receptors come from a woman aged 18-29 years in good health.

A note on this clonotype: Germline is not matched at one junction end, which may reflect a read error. CDR3 residues: CSISDQTGEPGETQYF. The DNA of the CDR3 is TGTTCCATCAGTGACCAGACAGGGGAGCCGGGAGAGACCCAGTACTTC. J is TRBJ2-5 and V is TRBV10-3; 8 bases align to TRBD1. CDR1 ENHRY and CDR2 SYGVKD come from the germline V gene. The CDR3 runs to 16 residues.

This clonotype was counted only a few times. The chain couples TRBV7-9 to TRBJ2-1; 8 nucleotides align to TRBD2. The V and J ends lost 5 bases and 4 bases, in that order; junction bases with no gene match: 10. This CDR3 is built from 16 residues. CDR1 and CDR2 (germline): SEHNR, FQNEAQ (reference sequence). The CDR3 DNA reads TGTGCCAGCAGCCCAAGGACTAGCAGAATATACAATGAGCAGTTCTTC. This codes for CASSPRTSRIYNEQFF.

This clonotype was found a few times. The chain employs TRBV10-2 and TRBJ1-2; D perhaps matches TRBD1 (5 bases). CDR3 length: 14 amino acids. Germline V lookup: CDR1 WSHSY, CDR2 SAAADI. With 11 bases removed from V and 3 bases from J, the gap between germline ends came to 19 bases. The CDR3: CAGLRDGKDYGYTF. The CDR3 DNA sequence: TGCGCCGGTCTCCGGGACGGGAAGGACTATGGCTACACCTTC.

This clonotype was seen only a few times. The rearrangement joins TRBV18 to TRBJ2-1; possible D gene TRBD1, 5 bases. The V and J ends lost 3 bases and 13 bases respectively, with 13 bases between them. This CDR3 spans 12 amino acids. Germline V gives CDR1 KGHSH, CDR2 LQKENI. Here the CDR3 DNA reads TGTGCCAGCTCACCGTCGGACACCCTACAGTTCTTC. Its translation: CASSPSDTLQFF.

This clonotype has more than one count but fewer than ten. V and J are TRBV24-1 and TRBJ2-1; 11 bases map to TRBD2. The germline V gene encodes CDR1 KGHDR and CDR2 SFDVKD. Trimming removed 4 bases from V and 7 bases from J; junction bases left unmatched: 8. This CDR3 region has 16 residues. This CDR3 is CATSDPISGGVNEQFF. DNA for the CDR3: TGTGCCACCAGTGACCCTATTAGCGGGGGGGTGAATGAGCAGTTCTTC.

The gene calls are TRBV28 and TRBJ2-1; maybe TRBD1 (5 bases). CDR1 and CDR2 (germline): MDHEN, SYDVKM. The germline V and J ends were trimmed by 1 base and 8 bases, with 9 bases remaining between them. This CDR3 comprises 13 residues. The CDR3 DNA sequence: TGTGCCAGCAGTTTATCTGGGGCCTATGAGCAGTTCTTC. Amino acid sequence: CASSLSGAYEQFF.

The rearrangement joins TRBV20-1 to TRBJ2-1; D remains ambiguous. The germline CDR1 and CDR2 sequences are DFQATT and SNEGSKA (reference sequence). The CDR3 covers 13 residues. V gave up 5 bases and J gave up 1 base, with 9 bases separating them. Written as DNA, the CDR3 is TGCAGTGCTCGACCCCGATCCTACAATGAGCAGTTCTTC. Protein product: CSARPRSYNEQFF.

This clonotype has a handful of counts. The CDR3 DNA reads TGTGCCAGCAGTGCTCTCGGGGCAGATACGCAGTATTTT. This sequence encodes CASSALGADTQYF. The chain joins TRBV6-1 to TRBJ2-3; possible D gene TRBD2, 5 bases. With 4 bases removed from V and 4 bases from J, the gap between germline ends came to 9 bases. The CDR3 covers 13 residues. CDR1 and CDR2 (germline): MNHNS, SASEGT.

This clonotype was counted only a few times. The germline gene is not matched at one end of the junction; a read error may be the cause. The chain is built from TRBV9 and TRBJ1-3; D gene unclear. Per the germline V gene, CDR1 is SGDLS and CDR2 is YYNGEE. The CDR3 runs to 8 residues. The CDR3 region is CASSVGHF. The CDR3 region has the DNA TGTGCCAGCAGCGTAGGGCATTTT.

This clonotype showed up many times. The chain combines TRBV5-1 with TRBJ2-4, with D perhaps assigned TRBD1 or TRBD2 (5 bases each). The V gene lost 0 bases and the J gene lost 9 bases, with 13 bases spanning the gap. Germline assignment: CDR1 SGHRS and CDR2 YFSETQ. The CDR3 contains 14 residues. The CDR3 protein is CASSLDLAGTIQYF. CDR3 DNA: TGCGCCAGCAGCTTGGATCTAGCCGGGACCATTCAGTACTTC.

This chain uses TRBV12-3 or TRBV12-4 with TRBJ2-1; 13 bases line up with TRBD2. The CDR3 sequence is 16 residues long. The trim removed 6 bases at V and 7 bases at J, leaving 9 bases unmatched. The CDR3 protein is CASSLTSGRAWNEQFF. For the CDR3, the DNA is TGTGCCAGCAGCCTCACTAGCGGGAGGGCCTGGAATGAGCAGTTCTTC.

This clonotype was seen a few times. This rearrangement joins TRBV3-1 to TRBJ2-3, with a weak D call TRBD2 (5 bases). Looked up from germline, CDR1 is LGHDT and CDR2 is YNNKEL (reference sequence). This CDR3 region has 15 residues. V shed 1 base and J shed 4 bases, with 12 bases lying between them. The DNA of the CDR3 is TGTGCCAGCAGCCAAGTCGAGGGATGGCCAGATACGCAGTATTTT. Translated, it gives CASSQVEGWPDTQYF.

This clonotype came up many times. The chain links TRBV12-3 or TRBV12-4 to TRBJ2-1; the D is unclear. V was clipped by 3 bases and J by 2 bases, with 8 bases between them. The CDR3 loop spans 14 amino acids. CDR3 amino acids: CASSFLVAYNEQFF. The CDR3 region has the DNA TGTGCCAGCAGTTTCTTGGTTGCCTACAATGAGCAGTTCTTC.

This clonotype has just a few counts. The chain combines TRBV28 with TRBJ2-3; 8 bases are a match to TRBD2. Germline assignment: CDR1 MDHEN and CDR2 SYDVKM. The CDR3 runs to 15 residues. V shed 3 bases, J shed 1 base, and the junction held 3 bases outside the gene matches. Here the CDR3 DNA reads TGTGCCAGCAGTTTTCCCGGGAGGGGCACAGATACGCAGTATTTT. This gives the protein CASSFPGRGTDTQYF.

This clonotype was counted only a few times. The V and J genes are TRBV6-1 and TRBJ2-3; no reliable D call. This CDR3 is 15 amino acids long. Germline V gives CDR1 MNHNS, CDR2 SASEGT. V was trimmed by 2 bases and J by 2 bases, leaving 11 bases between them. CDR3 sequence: CASSEWSEITDTQYF. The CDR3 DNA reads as TGTGCCAGCAGTGAATGGTCAGAGATCACAGATACGCAGTATTTT.

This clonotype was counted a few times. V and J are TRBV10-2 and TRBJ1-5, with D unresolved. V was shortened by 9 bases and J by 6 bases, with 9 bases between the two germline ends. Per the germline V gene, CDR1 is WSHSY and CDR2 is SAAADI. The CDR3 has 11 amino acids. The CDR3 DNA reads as TGCGCCAGGTTTCGAGGTCAGCCCCAGCATTTT. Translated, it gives CARFRGQPQHF.

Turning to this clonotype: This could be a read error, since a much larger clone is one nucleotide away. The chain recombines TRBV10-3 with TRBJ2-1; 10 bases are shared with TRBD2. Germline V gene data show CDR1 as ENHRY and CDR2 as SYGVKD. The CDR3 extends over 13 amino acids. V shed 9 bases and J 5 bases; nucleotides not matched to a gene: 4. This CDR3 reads CAIKREGNNEQFF. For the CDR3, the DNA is TGTGCCATTAAGCGGGAGGGTAACAATGAGCAGTTCTTC.

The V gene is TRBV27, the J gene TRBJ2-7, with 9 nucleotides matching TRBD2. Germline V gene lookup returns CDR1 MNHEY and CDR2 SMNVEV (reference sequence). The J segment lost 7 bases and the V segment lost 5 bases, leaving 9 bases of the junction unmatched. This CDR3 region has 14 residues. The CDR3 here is CASSQRGGAREQYV. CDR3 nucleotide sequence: TGTGCCAGCAGTCAGCGCGGGGGGGCGAGGGAGCAGTACGTC.